The next 25 T cell receptor beta chains were all read from a single sample in a study of a mutant IDH1 vaccine in newly diagnosed glioma. Time point indicated: week 23, last vaccination. What each vaccine dose contained was 300 ug of mutant IDH1 20-mer peptide, accompanied by topical imiquimod. Clones were read by immunoSEQ multiplex PCR, and TCRdb kept only the in-frame ones, dropping some. The repertoire holds 77,000 or so clones, about 85% seen once, with roughly 0.78% in the top ten. These receptors' antigens are unknown. Material: PBMCs, obtained from a glioma patient whose treatment included an IDH1 peptide vaccine. The receptors were sampled from a woman in her forties or fifties with glioma.

The chain is built from TRBV7-9 and TRBJ2-1; 12 bases fit TRBD2. Germline CDR1 SEHNR, CDR2 FQNEAQ (reference sequence). There are 15 residues in the CDR3. The trim removed 5 bases at V and 4 bases at J, leaving 3 bases unmatched. The CDR3 reads CASSATSGRYNEQFF. DNA for the CDR3: TGTGCCAGCAGCGCTACTAGCGGGAGGTACAATGAGCAGTTCTTC.

V and J are TRBV7-9 and TRBJ1-2; 7 bases fit TRBD1. The germline gives CDR1 SEHNR, CDR2 FQNEAQ (reference sequence). This CDR3 spans 16 amino acids. With 2 bases clipped from V and 4 bases from J, the junction kept 10 bases outside the gene matches. The CDR3 nucleotides read TGTGCCAGCAGCTTAAACAGGGGTCCCCCTATCTATGGCTACACCTTC. Amino acids: CASSLNRGPPIYGYTF.

The rearrangement joins TRBV30 to TRBJ1-5; no clear D gene. The V gene's germline CDR1 is GTSNPN and CDR2 SVGIG (reference sequence). V was shortened by 2 bases and J by 9 bases, with 14 bases between the two germline ends. The CDR3 loop spans 13 amino acids. As DNA, the CDR3 is TGTGCCTGGAGTAAGGGCCCCTTGACGCCCCAGCATTTT. Translating it yields CAWSKGPLTPQHF.

The genes are TRBV29-1 and TRBJ1-1; 7 nucleotides line up with TRBD1. The ends lost 6 bases at V and 6 bases at J; junction bases unmatched: 10. CDR3 length equals 13 residues. Germline lookup yields CDR1 SQVTM and CDR2 ANQGSEA. CDR3 residues: CSVLQGGAAEAFF. In DNA, the CDR3 is TGCAGCGTCCTTCAGGGGGGGGCGGCTGAAGCTTTCTTT. Using reference TRBV29-1 and TRBJ1-1 for the parts outside the CDR3, the full variable domain is SAVISQKPSRDICQRGTSLTIQCQVDSQVTMMFWYRQQPGQSLTLIATANQGSEATYESGFVIDKFPISRPNLTFSTLTVSNMSPEDSSIYLCSVLQGGAAEAFFGQGTRLTVV.

This clone appeared once. CDR3 sequence (DNA): TGTGCCAGCAGCATAGGGACGGCCTGCTCTGGGGCCAACGTCCTGACTTTC. Its translation: CASSIGTACSGANVLTF. This chain uses TRBV21-1 with TRBJ2-6. TRBV21-1 is a pseudogene segment. The CDR3 runs 17 residues.

This clone has just one count. The rearrangement links TRBV18 to TRBJ2-7; D tentatively fits TRBD1 or TRBD2 (6 bases each). Germline V gene data show CDR1 as KGHSH and CDR2 as LQKENI. V was cut by 1 base and J by 6 bases, with 10 bases left in between. This CDR3 spans 13 amino acids. The CDR3 region has the DNA TGTGCCAGCTCACCACTGGGGGGCGGCGAGCAGTACTTC. It codes for CASSPLGGGEQYF.

About this clone itself: The conserved closing phenylalanine or tryptophan is absent in this CDR3, likely reflecting a read error. V usage is TRBV2 and J usage is TRBJ2-7; D gene unclear. The CDR3 runs 11 residues. The germline V gene has CDR1 SNHLY and CDR2 FYNNEI. V gave up 6 bases and J gave up 0 bases, with 3 bases separating them. The CDR3 coding sequence is TGTGCCAGCAGGGACTCCTACGAGCAGTACCTC. Translating gives CASRDSYEQYL.

This clone was recorded once. The chain uses TRBV28 and TRBJ2-2, with 8 bases identical to TRBD2. V lost 8 bases, J lost 1 base, and 6 bases stayed unmatched. CDR1 and CDR2 (germline): MDHEN, SYDVKM. This CDR3 has 15 amino acids. CDR3 coding DNA: TGTGCCAGCCGCAACGCGGGAGGGAACACCGGGGAGCTGTTTTTT. Amino acid sequence: CASRNAGGNTGELFF.

The CDR3 region has the DNA TGCAGCGGCAGGGGAGGGGAGGAGACCCAGTACTTC. Protein sequence: CSGRGGEETQYF. V usage is TRBV29-1 and J usage is TRBJ2-5, with a weak D call TRBD2 (7 bases). CDR1 is SQVTM, CDR2 ANQGSEA, per germline. Trimming stripped 7 bases from V and 5 bases from J, with 14 bases between. The CDR3 contains 12 residues. Looking up the rest from reference TRBV29-1 and TRBJ2-5 gives the full variable domain: SAVISQKPSRDICQRGTSLTIQCQVDSQVTMMFWYRQQPGQSLTLIATANQGSEATYESGFVIDKFPISRPNLTFSTLTVSNMSPEDSSIYLCSGRGGEETQYFGPGTRLLVL.

V and J are TRBV5-1 and TRBJ2-7, with no clear D. Germline CDR1 reads SGHRS; CDR2 reads YFSETQ. Trimming removed 4 bases from V and 5 bases from J, with 19 bases in between. The CDR3 length is 15 residues. CDR3 bases: TGCGCCAGCAGCCTGGAAATACCCCTCCGGGACGAGCAGTACTTC. The encoded protein is CASSLEIPLRDEQYF.

This clone occurred once. J is TRBJ1-2 and V is TRBV7-9, with a possible D match to TRBD1 (5 bases). V gave up 3 bases and J gave up 8 bases, with 13 bases separating them. Looked up from germline, CDR1 is SEHNR and CDR2 is FQNEAQ (reference sequence). This CDR3 spans 13 amino acids. The CDR3 sequence is CASSLWQGDGYTF. In DNA form, the CDR3 reads TGTGCCAGCAGCTTGTGGCAGGGAGACGGCTACACCTTC.

The V gene is TRBV19, the J gene TRBJ1-1; D perhaps matches TRBD1 (6 bases). The V end lost 3 bases, the J end lost 5 bases, and 16 bases lay between the germline ends. The CDR3 length is 15 residues. The germline V gene has CDR1 LNHDA and CDR2 SQIVND (reference sequence). CDR3 residues: CASSIDLGAGTEAFF. DNA of the CDR3: TGTGCCAGTAGTATTGATCTGGGGGCAGGAACTGAAGCTTTCTTT.

The chain couples TRBV10-2 to TRBJ1-3; D not resolved. V shed 8 bases and J shed 3 bases, with 11 bases lying between them. The CDR3 consists of 13 residues. The V gene's germline CDR1 is WSHSY and CDR2 SAAADI. This CDR3 reads CASYQDYGNTIYF. CDR3 sequence (DNA): TGCGCCAGCTATCAAGACTATGGAAACACCATATATTTT.

V and J are TRBV6-1 and TRBJ1-1; 7 bases are a match to TRBD1. Trimming at V came to 7 bases and at J to 2 bases, leaving 7 bases not matched to a gene. Per germline, CDR1 MNHNS and CDR2 SASEGT. The CDR3 sequence is 14 residues long. DNA for the CDR3: TGTGCCAGCAAGACTTGGACAGGAAACACTGAAGCTTTCTTT. Amino acid sequence: CASKTWTGNTEAFF.

This clone was observed a single time. The V and J genes are TRBV6-4 and TRBJ1-1, with D unresolved. Per the germline V gene, CDR1 is MRHNA and CDR2 is SNTAGT. V lost 4 bases to trimming and J lost 6 bases, with 18 bases between them. The CDR3 is 15 amino acids. The CDR3 protein is CASSGSPAGKAEAFF. CDR3 DNA: TGTGCCAGCAGTGGCTCCCCGGCAGGCAAGGCTGAAGCTTTCTTT.

The chain has TRBV5-6 and TRBJ1-1, with 9 positions matching TRBD1. The CDR3 extends over 14 amino acids. After removal of 5 bases from V and 5 bases from J, the junction contained 7 bases not matched to a gene. Germline V gives CDR1 SGHDT, CDR2 YYEEEE. The CDR3 region has the DNA TGTGCCAGCAGACGTACAGGGGGCGCGACTGAAGCTTTCTTT. Its protein is CASRRTGGATEAFF.

The gene calls are TRBV5-1 and TRBJ2-1; D is ambiguous. Trimming pared 6 bases from V and 0 bases from J, leaving 7 bases between. CDR1 and CDR2 (germline): SGHRS, YFSETQ. The CDR3 is 13 amino acids. CDR3 sequence (DNA): TGCGCCAGCAAGTGGAGCTCCTACAATGAGCAGTTCTTC. It translates to CASKWSSYNEQFF.

The rearrangement uses TRBV19 and TRBJ1-2, with a weak D call TRBD1 (6 bases). Germline assignment: CDR1 LNHDA and CDR2 SQIVND (reference sequence). V was shortened by 5 bases and J by 8 bases, with 18 bases between the two germline ends. The CDR3 length is 14 residues. CDR3 in amino acids: CASSSSRGERGYTF. In nucleotides, the CDR3 is TGTGCCAGTAGTTCCAGCAGGGGTGAGCGGGGCTACACCTTC.

This clone was detected once. The V gene is TRBV4-1, the J gene TRBJ2-1; the match to TRBD2 covers 15 bases. Germline CDR1 MGHRA, CDR2 YSYEKL. CDR3 length: 17 residues. The V and J ends lost 4 bases and 8 bases, in that order; junction bases with no gene match: 9. The CDR3 loop reads CASSRTPGLAGGDEQFF. The CDR3 nucleotides read TGCGCCAGCAGCCGGACCCCGGGACTAGCGGGAGGCGATGAGCAGTTCTTC.

The rearrangement links TRBV28 to TRBJ2-3; D is unclear. V lost 2 bases and J lost 0, with 6 bases in between. This CDR3 spans 14 amino acids. Germline V lookup: CDR1 MDHEN, CDR2 SYDVKM. The CDR3 region is CASSLPRSTDTQYF. The CDR3 coding sequence is TGTGCCAGCAGTTTACCTAGAAGCACAGATACGCAGTATTTT.

The rearrangement links TRBV10-3 to TRBJ1-1; 8 nucleotides match TRBD1. Germline trimming cut 2 bases from V and 2 bases from J; bases unmatched to any gene: 4. This CDR3 has 15 residues. Per the germline V gene, CDR1 is ENHRY and CDR2 is SYGVKD. The CDR3 region is CAISEKGQVNTEAFF. The CDR3 region has the DNA TGTGCCATCAGTGAGAAGGGACAGGTCAACACTGAAGCTTTCTTT.

The chain joins TRBV6-5 to TRBJ1-5, with D uncertain. CDR1 and CDR2 from the germline V gene are MNHEY and SVGAGI. Trimming removed 6 bases from V and 4 bases from J, with 13 bases in between. CDR3 length equals 14 residues. CDR3 loop: CASSLLGGNQPQHF. CDR3 DNA sequence: TGTGCCAGCAGCCTCCTTGGAGGGAATCAGCCCCAGCATTTT.

V and J are TRBV28 and TRBJ2-7, with 8 nucleotides matching TRBD1. J gave up 0 bases and V 4 bases, and 8 bases lay outside the gene matches. CDR3 size: 16 residues. The germline gives CDR1 MDHEN, CDR2 SYDVKM. Written as DNA, the CDR3 is TGTGCCAGCAGTTCCCCCGGGACAGGTGCCTCCTACGAGCAGTACTTC. Translating it yields CASSSPGTGASYEQYF.

The V gene is TRBV28, the J gene TRBJ2-7; D not resolved. V gave up 2 bases and J gave up 3 bases, with 11 bases separating them. This CDR3 has 14 amino acids. In germline, CDR1 is MDHEN, CDR2 SYDVKM. CDR3 sequence: CASSLGSPIYEQYF. CDR3 bases: TGTGCCAGCAGTTTAGGCTCTCCAATCTACGAGCAGTACTTC.

The chain couples TRBV6-6 to TRBJ1-2; D remains unclear. Trimming shortened V by 3 bases and J by 7 bases, and 15 bases separated the two germline ends. Looked up from germline, CDR1 is MNHNY and CDR2 is SVGAGI (reference sequence). This CDR3 region has 14 residues. The CDR3 DNA follows: TGTGCCAGCAGTTATTCGGAGGGTTCGGTTGGCTACACCTTC. It yields the protein CASSYSEGSVGYTF.